This T cell receptor (beta chain) is drawn from a study of blood T cell repertoires in COVID-19. On the study more broadly: COVID-19 samples, acute and convalescent, were from the United States, Italy and Spain. T cells, B-cell-depleted T cells, or PBMCs provided the cDNA or gDNA that served as material.

Recruited during active infection, patients (from Seattle) were subsequently followed longitudinally. The assay was immunoSEQ multiplex PCR, and TCRdb's table has in-frame clones only and misses some. The table has 300,000 to 450,000 clones, around 87% seen once. This CDR3 region has 18 residues. CDR1 and CDR2 from the germline V gene are MDHEN and SYDVKM. V lost 5 bases to trimming and J lost 1 base; unmatched junction nucleotides: 15. This clonotype was obtained from an older woman with COVID-19, enrolled during active disease. The material sequenced was peripheral blood. This chain uses TRBV28 with TRBJ1-2, with TRBD1 matching over 8 bases. The CDR3 here is CASSPPSQGAGGNYGYTF. CDR3 bases: TGTGCCAGCAGTCCCCCTTCCCAGGGGGCAGGGGGTAACTATGGCTACACCTTC.